The 23 T cell receptor beta chains given below trace back to one sample, sequenced in a study of cytomegalovirus exposure and HLA in healthy donors. In the PCR, 60 Vbeta and 13 Jbeta primers were used. Produced via immunoSEQ multiplex PCR; TCRdb's table is partial and in-frame only. The repertoire holds 220,000 or so clones, with roughly 80% as singletons. The sample was PBMCs. All receptors derive from a male donor in good health and CMV-seronegative.

This chain links TRBV27 with TRBJ2-7; unclear D gene. Germline CDR1 and CDR2: MNHEY and SMNVEV (reference sequence). Trimming removed 6 bases at V and 1 base at J, with 10 bases between. The CDR3 runs 13 residues. The CDR3 coding sequence is TGTGCCAGCAGCTTGCAGGTTTCCTACGAGCAGTACTTC. It yields the protein CASSLQVSYEQYF.

CDR3 DNA sequence: TGTGCCTGGATTGATGGGCGGGACTACACAGATACGCAGTATTTT. It specifies CAWIDGRDYTDTQYF. V gene TRBV30 combines with J gene TRBJ2-3; 7 bases align to TRBD2. This CDR3 has 15 amino acids. From germline, CDR1 is GTSNPN and CDR2 SVGIG (reference sequence). Losses at the gene ends were 4 bases for V and 2 bases for J; bases not matched to a gene: 9.

CDR3 sequence: CASSGVSGSGELFF. In DNA, the CDR3 is TGTGCCAGCAGCGGCGTCAGCGGGAGCGGGGAGCTGTTTTTT. The chain joins TRBV9 to TRBJ2-2; the match to TRBD2 covers 8 bases. The germline gives CDR1 SGDLS, CDR2 YYNGEE. V shed 3 bases, J shed 7 bases, and the junction held 5 bases outside the gene matches. This CDR3 contains 14 residues. Based on the CDR3 plus reference TRBV9 and TRBJ2-2, the full variable domain is DSGVTQTPKHLITATGQRVTLRCSPRSGDLSVYWYQQSLDQGLQFLIQYYNGEERAKGNILERFSAQQFPDLHSELNLSSLELGDSALYFCASSGVSGSGELFFGEGSRLTVL.

The V and J genes are TRBV28 and TRBJ2-5; possible D gene TRBD2, 5 bases. Germline V lookup: CDR1 MDHEN, CDR2 SYDVKM. This CDR3 is built from 15 residues. Trimming stripped 6 bases from V and 0 bases from J, with 14 bases between. CDR3 protein: CASRHQAEYQETQYF. The DNA for the CDR3 is TGTGCCAGCAGGCACCAAGCGGAGTACCAAGAGACCCAGTACTTC.

This clone was recorded a few times. CDR3 nucleotides: TGTGCCAGCTTGGACAGGGAAGGGATCGCCAACACTGAAGCTTTCTTT. This gives the protein CASLDREGIANTEAFF. The J gene is TRBJ1-1, the V gene TRBV28, with 8 bases aligning to TRBD1. Unmatched junction bases numbered 13, after V lost 8 bases and J lost 2 bases. Germline V gene lookup returns CDR1 MDHEN and CDR2 SYDVKM. This CDR3 region has 16 residues.

The V gene is TRBV19, the J gene TRBJ2-2; 8 bases align to TRBD1. With V trimmed by 5 bases and J by 6 bases, 5 bases remained unmatched. The length of the CDR3 is 14 residues. Germline CDR1 and CDR2: LNHDA and SQIVND (reference sequence). This CDR3 reads CASSPRQGPGELFF. The CDR3 DNA sequence: TGTGCCAGTAGTCCGAGACAGGGGCCCGGGGAGCTGTTTTTT.

The gene calls are TRBV18 and TRBJ2-7; 11 bases map to TRBD1. V was clipped by 6 bases and J by 3 bases; unmatched bases: 7. CDR3 size: 15 residues. Per germline, CDR1 KGHSH and CDR2 LQKENI. CDR3 protein: CASSDRTGGVYEQYF. Written as DNA, the CDR3 is TGTGCCAGCTCCGATAGGACAGGGGGCGTCTACGAGCAGTACTTC. Drawing the rest from reference TRBV18 and TRBJ2-7, the complete variable domain is NAGVMQNPRHLVRRRGQEARLRCSPMKGHSHVYWYRQLPEEGLKFMVYLQKENIIDESGMPKERFSAEFPKEGPSILRIQQVVRGDSAAYFCASSDRTGGVYEQYFGPGTRLTVT.

The chain is built from TRBV2 and TRBJ2-2, with a weak D call TRBD2 (5 bases). V was pared by 10 bases and J by 1 base, with 10 bases between. This CDR3 has 13 amino acids. Looked up from germline, CDR1 is SNHLY and CDR2 is FYNNEI. The CDR3 loop is CAKTGKNTGELFF. CDR3 DNA: TGTGCCAAAACCGGGAAGAACACCGGGGAGCTGTTTTTT. The whole variable domain, remainder taken from reference TRBV2 and TRBJ2-2, is EPEVTQTPSHQVTQMGQEVILRCVPISNHLYFYWYRQILGQKVEFLVSFYNNEISEKSEIFDDQFSVERPDGSNFTLKIRSTKLEDSAMYFCAKTGKNTGELFFGEGSRLTVL.

The CDR3 DNA follows: TGTGCCAGCAGCGGGACAGACAATCAGCCCCAGCATTTT. Encoded protein: CASSGTDNQPQHF. The chain uses TRBV27 and TRBJ1-5; 7 nucleotides align to TRBD1. V was pared by 6 bases and J by 3 bases, with 2 bases of the junction left unmatched. This CDR3 contains 13 residues. Germline CDR1 is MNHEY and CDR2 is SMNVEV (reference sequence).

The rearrangement uses TRBV7-9 and TRBJ2-4, with D perhaps matching TRBD2 (6 bases). The CDR3 covers 15 residues. The V end was cut by 3 bases, the J end by 2 bases, with 11 bases between. Per germline, CDR1 SEHNR and CDR2 FQNEAQ (reference sequence). CDR3 region: CASSLEGWPKNIQYF. The CDR3 DNA reads TGTGCCAGCAGCTTGGAGGGGTGGCCCAAAAACATTCAGTACTTC. Using reference TRBV7-9 and TRBJ2-4 for the parts outside the CDR3, the full variable domain is DTGVSQNPRHKITKRGQNVTFRCDPISEHNRLYWYRQTLGQGPEFLTYFQNEAQLEKSRLLSDRFSAERPKGSFSTLEIQRTEQGDSAMYLCASSLEGWPKNIQYFGAGTRLSVL.

This chain links TRBV6-5 with TRBJ2-5; the match to TRBD1 covers 7 bases. The CDR3 loop spans 15 amino acids. Germline V gene lookup returns CDR1 MNHEY and CDR2 SVGAGI. With 6 bases clipped from V and 4 bases from J, the junction kept 11 bases outside the gene matches. The CDR3 spells CASRNRDRWGETQYF. The CDR3 DNA sequence: TGTGCCAGCAGGAACCGGGACAGATGGGGAGAGACCCAGTACTTC.

V gene TRBV4-2 combines with J gene TRBJ2-1; a possible D gene is TRBD2 (5 bases). CDR1 and CDR2 from the germline V gene are LGHNA and YNFKEQ. Trimming shortened V by 2 bases and J by 6 bases, and 14 bases separated the two germline ends. This CDR3 has 15 amino acids. This CDR3 reads CASSQSLAASNEQFF. CDR3 in DNA: TGTGCCAGCAGCCAATCGCTAGCTGCTTCCAATGAGCAGTTCTTC.

V and J are TRBV19 and TRBJ1-1; 9 nucleotides agree with TRBD1. V shed 7 bases and J 4 bases; nucleotides not matched to a gene: 7. The CDR3 has 14 residues. CDR1 and CDR2 from the germline V gene are LNHDA and SQIVND (reference sequence). CDR3 nucleotides: TGTGCCAGTACCTGGACAGGGGTTAGCACTGAAGCTTTCTTT. Translation: CASTWTGVSTEAFF.

The chain recombines TRBV5-6 with TRBJ2-3; 14 positions match TRBD2. CDR3 length equals 16 residues. V was clipped by 1 base and J by 7 bases; unmatched bases: 5. Germline V gene data show CDR1 as SGHDT and CDR2 as YYEEEE. In DNA form, the CDR3 reads TGTGCCAGCAGCTTGTTTGGGACTAGCGGGGGATATACGCAGTATTTT. This gives the protein CASSLFGTSGGYTQYF.

V usage is TRBV18 and J usage is TRBJ2-7, with D perhaps matching TRBD1 (5 bases). Per the germline V gene, CDR1 is KGHSH and CDR2 is LQKENI. CDR3 length: 13 residues. Trimming removed 1 base from V and 2 bases from J, with 6 bases in between. The CDR3 DNA follows: TGTGCCAGCTCACCACGACAGACCTACGAGCAGTACTTC. It translates to CASSPRQTYEQYF.

This clone has a single count. The chain links TRBV6-5 to TRBJ1-2; 7 bases align to TRBD1. The germline V gene has CDR1 MNHEY and CDR2 SVGAGI. The J segment lost 4 bases and the V segment lost 8 bases, leaving 10 bases of the junction unmatched. This CDR3 has 14 residues. For the CDR3, the DNA is TGTGCCAGCGGCTATAGGACAGGCTTCTATGGCTACACCTTC. It is translated as CASGYRTGFYGYTF.

V usage is TRBV14 and J usage is TRBJ2-5; no reliable D call. CDR3 length: 11 residues. Looked up from germline, CDR1 is SGHDN and CDR2 is FVKESK. Trimming stripped 2 bases from V and 6 bases from J, with 4 bases between. The CDR3 region is CASSQTKTQYF. CDR3 nucleotide sequence: TGTGCCAGCAGCCAAACAAAGACCCAGTACTTC.

The chain couples TRBV18 to TRBJ2-5; TRBD1 might be the D (6 bases). Matching the DNA end better, TRBJ2-7 makes the J call doubtful. The CDR3 is 16 amino acids. Germline V gene lookup returns CDR1 KGHSH and CDR2 LQKENI. The CDR3 protein is CASSPPGHYTSYEQYF. DNA of the CDR3: TGTGCCAGCTCACCACCGGGACACTATACCTCCTACGAGCAGTACTTC.

The chain joins TRBV6-6 to TRBJ1-5; D is unresolved. Germline CDR1 and CDR2: MNHNY and SVGAGI (reference sequence). Between the trimmed V and J ends, which lost 0 bases and 6 bases, there was a span of 9 bases. This CDR3 contains 14 residues. CDR3 DNA sequence: TGTGCCAGCAGTTACTCAGGAGCGGGTCAGCCCCAGCATTTT. Translated, it gives CASSYSGAGQPQHF.

This chain connects TRBV18 to TRBJ1-1; D call uncertain. The CDR3 is 15 residues long. Germline V gene lookup returns CDR1 KGHSH and CDR2 LQKENI. Trimming took off 2 bases at V and 1 base at J, with 11 bases between the two ends. CDR3 protein: CASSPIAVRNTEAFF. The CDR3 nucleotides are TGTGCCAGCTCACCAATCGCGGTTCGGAACACTGAAGCTTTCTTT.

This sequence joins TRBV7-8 and TRBJ2-3, with TRBD2 matching over 9 bases. V dropped 5 bases and J dropped 2; count of bases not matched to a gene: 8. Germline CDR1 SGHVS, CDR2 FQNEAQ. The CDR3 sequence is 16 residues long. Here the CDR3 reads CASSLHLAGITDTQYF. The CDR3 nucleotides read TGTGCCAGCAGCCTCCACCTAGCGGGAATCACAGATACGCAGTATTTT.

The genes are TRBV27 and TRBJ2-1, with 14 bases matching TRBD2. With 5 bases clipped from V and 7 bases from J, the junction kept 4 bases outside the gene matches. Germline assignment: CDR1 MNHEY and CDR2 SMNVEV (reference sequence). The CDR3 sequence is 15 residues long. The CDR3: CASSPWTSGRNEQFF. DNA for the CDR3: TGTGCCAGCAGTCCCTGGACTAGCGGGAGGAATGAGCAGTTCTTC.

The chain couples TRBV2 to TRBJ2-3; weak D call: TRBD2 (7 bases). V was cut by 7 bases and J by 4 bases, with 21 bases left in between. Germline V CDR1 and CDR2: SNHLY, FYNNEI. This CDR3 has 16 residues. CDR3 in DNA: TGTGCCAGCACCGAAGGGGGGGGAGGGCCGTCAGATACGCAGTATTTT. Translated: CASTEGGGGPSDTQYF.